The 29 T cell receptor beta chains listed next were all sequenced from one sample in a study of identical twins. One entry per CDR3 protein results from TCRdb running MiXCR on the 5' RACE reads. The sample consists of 600,000 to 700,000 distinct CDR3 sequences, approximately 22% of them appearing once. The data also belong to a second study, concerning T cells expressing NK-cell markers.

The sample consisted of PBMCs. Every receptor here comes from a woman aged 18 to 35 in good health.

A few counts support this clonotype. This rearrangement joins TRBV20-1 to TRBJ2-7; D ambiguous. This CDR3 contains 13 residues. Deletions cut 0 bases from V and 6 bases from J, with 12 bases between. CDR1 is DFQATT, CDR2 SNEGSKA, per germline (reference sequence). The CDR3 spells CSARDGVSLEQYF. Written as DNA, the CDR3 is TGCAGTGCTAGAGATGGGGTTAGCCTCGAGCAGTACTTC.

V usage is TRBV20-1 and J usage is TRBJ2-3; 8 bases agree with TRBD1. This CDR3 has 16 residues. V lost 3 bases and J lost 3; bases outside the gene matches: 11. Germline V gene lookup returns CDR1 DFQATT and CDR2 SNEGSKA (reference sequence). The CDR3 nucleotides are TGCAGTGCTAGTTCCGAGCAGGGGGCGCGGACAGATACGCAGTATTTT. It encodes CSASSEQGARTDTQYF.

The chain recombines TRBV6-2 or TRBV6-3 with TRBJ2-6; D call uncertain. This CDR3 is 15 amino acids long. In germline, CDR1 is MNHEY, CDR2 SVGEGT. The germline V and J ends were trimmed by 6 bases and 0 bases, with 9 bases remaining between them. CDR3 DNA sequence: TGTGCCAGCAGAGCCGGCGGCTCTGGGGCCAACGTCCTGACTTTC. Protein: CASRAGGSGANVLTF.

Ten or more counts support this clonotype. The chain recombines TRBV7-9 with TRBJ1-3; D ambiguous. The CDR3 loop spans 12 amino acids. CDR1 SEHNR and CDR2 FQNEAQ come from the germline V gene (reference sequence). The V end lost 5 bases, the J end lost 8 bases, and 10 bases lay between the germline ends. The CDR3 DNA sequence: TGTGCCAGCAGCGCTTTCTCTGACACCATATATTTT. It codes for CASSAFSDTIYF.

The chain is built from TRBV20-1 and TRBJ2-7; 8 bases agree with TRBD1. Germline CDR1 and CDR2: DFQATT and SNEGSKA (reference sequence). V lost 6 bases to trimming and J lost 0 bases; unmatched junction nucleotides: 7. The CDR3 is 14 residues long. CDR3 nucleotides: TGCAGTGCCTCACGGACAGGGAGCTCCTACGAGCAGTACTTC. Amino acid sequence: CSASRTGSSYEQYF.

This clonotype was counted only a few times. V gene TRBV5-4 combines with J gene TRBJ2-1; possible D gene TRBD2, 6 bases. Looked up from germline, CDR1 is SGHNT and CDR2 is YYREEE (reference sequence). This CDR3 spans 15 amino acids. The V and J ends lost 0 bases and 15 bases respectively, with 22 bases between them. The CDR3, as DNA: TGTGCCAGCAGCTTGGGGGGGAGGAGGAGAAGTCCTCCGTTCTTC. This sequence encodes CASSLGGRRRSPPFF.

This clonotype turned up a few times. The rearrangement joins TRBV27 to TRBJ2-1, with 7 bases aligning to TRBD1. V lost 7 bases, J lost 3 bases, and 9 bases stayed unmatched. Looked up from germline, CDR1 is MNHEY and CDR2 is SMNVEV (reference sequence). The CDR3 runs 15 residues. The CDR3 is CASKGTDRFYNEQFF. As DNA, the CDR3 is TGTGCCAGCAAAGGGACAGACCGTTTCTACAATGAGCAGTTCTTC.

This clonotype showed up just a few times. The CDR3 loop is CASSLARNTDTQYF. CDR3 sequence (DNA): TGTGCCAGCAGCTTAGCCCGAAACACAGATACGCAGTATTTT. V gene TRBV7-9 combines with J gene TRBJ2-3, with D uncertain. V was trimmed by 0 bases and J by 2 bases, leaving 6 bases between them. The CDR3 has 14 residues. Germline CDR1 reads SEHNR; CDR2 reads FQNEAQ (reference sequence).

This clonotype has more than one count but fewer than ten. V and J are TRBV5-6 and TRBJ2-1; D is perhaps TRBD1 or TRBD2 (5 bases each). This CDR3 is 15 amino acids long. With 4 bases removed from V and 9 bases from J, the gap between germline ends came to 20 bases. CDR1 is SGHDT and CDR2 is YYEEEE in the germline V gene. The CDR3 nucleotides are TGTGCCAGCAGCCCCGACAGCGGTCGGTCGGGTGAGCAGTTCTTC. Translating it yields CASSPDSGRSGEQFF.

The chain uses TRBV12-3 or TRBV12-4 and TRBJ2-1; TRBD2 agrees at 13 bases. Unmatched junction bases numbered 8, after V lost 6 bases and J lost 6 bases. The CDR3 loop spans 16 amino acids. The DNA of the CDR3 is TGTGCCAGCAGCACTAGCGGGAGGGCCGGAGCCAATGAGCAGTTCTTC. Translated, it gives CASSTSGRAGANEQFF.

The V and J genes are TRBV12-3 or TRBV12-4 and TRBJ2-7; TRBD1 agrees at 7 bases. The V gene end was trimmed by 6 bases and the J gene end by 4 bases; junction bases not matched to a gene: 12. CDR3 size: 15 residues. This chain's CDR3 is CASSSLLTGRYEQYF. In DNA form, the CDR3 reads TGTGCCAGCAGCTCCCTTTTGACAGGGCGATACGAGCAGTACTTC.

CDR3 sequence reads: CASTSELASTDTQYF. CDR3 coding DNA: TGTGCCAGCACCTCTGAGCTAGCGAGCACAGATACGCAGTATTTT. J is TRBJ2-3 and V is TRBV7-2; D perhaps matches TRBD2 (6 bases). V was trimmed by 7 bases and J by 0 bases, leaving 14 bases between them. This CDR3 is 15 amino acids long. CDR1 and CDR2 (germline): SGHTA, FQGNSA.

V usage is TRBV20-1 and J usage is TRBJ1-1; perhaps TRBD1 as D (6 bases). V was trimmed by 0 bases and J by 1 base, leaving 9 bases between them. Germline V gives CDR1 DFQATT, CDR2 SNEGSKA (reference sequence). This CDR3 comprises 14 residues. The CDR3: CSARDTGKNTEAFF. CDR3 DNA sequence: TGCAGTGCTAGAGATACAGGGAAGAACACTGAAGCTTTCTTT.

CDR3 loop: CATLIAGGYGYTF. CDR3 DNA: TGTGCCACCCTAATCGCTGGGGGCTATGGCTACACCTTC. The chain couples TRBV10-3 to TRBJ1-2; tentative D call: TRBD1 (5 bases). V shed 10 bases and J shed 4 bases, with 16 bases lying between them. The CDR3 loop spans 13 amino acids. The germline V gene has CDR1 ENHRY and CDR2 SYGVKD.

V gene TRBV20-1 combines with J gene TRBJ2-5; the D gene could be TRBD1 or TRBD2 (5 bases each). CDR1 and CDR2 (germline): DFQATT, SNEGSKA (reference sequence). The V end lost 6 bases, the J end lost 5 bases, and 22 bases lay between the germline ends. The CDR3 has 15 amino acids. The CDR3 DNA follows: TGCAGTGCAGATGGATATGGGGGAAAGGGGGAGACCCAGTACTTC. This encodes CSADGYGGKGETQYF.

The chain employs TRBV6-1 and TRBJ2-5, with D possibly called TRBD1 or TRBD2 (5 bases each). The germline gives CDR1 MNHNS, CDR2 SASEGT. The CDR3 runs to 13 residues. Trimming left V 5 bases short and J 6 bases short, with 13 bases between. CDR3 amino acids: CASSPGTRKTQYF. CDR3 coding DNA: TGTGCCAGCAGTCCGGGGACCCGAAAGACCCAGTACTTC.

This clonotype has just a few counts. The rearrangement links TRBV3-1 to TRBJ2-7, with unresolved D. Per germline, CDR1 LGHDT and CDR2 YNNKEL (reference sequence). The CDR3 has 13 residues. Trimming shortened V by 3 bases and J by 1 base, and 7 bases separated the two germline ends. CDR3 bases: TGTGCCAGCAGCCAGGATACTTCCTACGAGCAGTACTTC. Translation gives CASSQDTSYEQYF.

This clonotype has just one count. This rearrangement joins TRBV5-1 to TRBJ2-3; 9 bases line up with TRBD1. The trim removed 0 bases at V and 3 bases at J, leaving 2 bases unmatched. Germline V gene data show CDR1 as SGHRS and CDR2 as YFSETQ. The CDR3 length is 15 residues. CDR3 nucleotide sequence: TGCGCCAGCAGCTTGGCGACAGGGGGTACAGATACGCAGTATTTT. Protein product: CASSLATGGTDTQYF.

The chain joins TRBV20-1 to TRBJ2-7, with a possible D match to TRBD2 (6 bases). Looked up from germline, CDR1 is DFQATT and CDR2 is SNEGSKA (reference sequence). Trimming shortened V by 6 bases and J by 0 bases, and 9 bases separated the two germline ends. The CDR3 totals 12 residues. CDR3 bases: TGCAGTGCCCAGCGGGTCTCCTACGAGCAGTACTTC. Translation: CSAQRVSYEQYF.

This chain links TRBV20-1 with TRBJ2-7; TRBD1 matches 9 bases. Losses at the gene ends were 6 bases for V and 0 bases for J; bases not matched to a gene: 9. This CDR3 region has 15 residues. The germline gives CDR1 DFQATT, CDR2 SNEGSKA (reference sequence). The CDR3 protein is CSANGDRGISYEQYF. CDR3 nucleotide sequence: TGCAGTGCGAATGGAGACAGGGGGATCTCCTACGAGCAGTACTTC.

This clonotype was seen only a few times. The rearrangement uses TRBV4-3 and TRBJ2-1, with 8 positions matching TRBD2. CDR1 and CDR2 from the germline V gene are LGHNA and YSLEER. CDR3 length equals 15 residues. J lost 9 bases, V lost 0 bases, and 7 bases had no gene match. This CDR3 reads CASSQDRLAGREQFF. DNA for the CDR3: TGCGCCAGCAGCCAAGATCGGCTAGCGGGTCGTGAGCAGTTCTTC.

CDR3 in amino acids: CSASRSSSSYEQYF. For the CDR3, the DNA is TGCAGTGCTAGTCGTTCCTCAAGCTCCTACGAGCAGTACTTC. The rearrangement joins TRBV20-1 to TRBJ2-7; D unclear. Germline CDR1 and CDR2: DFQATT and SNEGSKA (reference sequence). The V and J ends lost 3 bases and 0 bases respectively, with 12 bases between them. The CDR3 totals 14 residues.

This clonotype was counted a few times. This chain uses TRBV27 with TRBJ2-7, with unresolved D. Trimming took off 2 bases at V and 5 bases at J, with 13 bases between the two ends. This CDR3 is 14 amino acids long. Germline V gene lookup returns CDR1 MNHEY and CDR2 SMNVEV (reference sequence). The CDR3 region is CASSLRTPNDEQYF. The CDR3 DNA follows: TGTGCCAGCAGTTTAAGGACCCCGAACGACGAGCAGTACTTC.

The rearrangement uses TRBV6-5 and TRBJ2-1; D is uncertain. This CDR3 has 14 residues. V lost 4 bases, J lost 4 bases, and 11 bases lay in between. Germline CDR1 MNHEY, CDR2 SVGAGI. The CDR3 DNA sequence: TGTGCCAGCAGTTCGGTGGCGGAGTACAATGAGCAGTTCTTC. This encodes CASSSVAEYNEQFF.

This clonotype was seen a few times. The rearrangement links TRBV2 to TRBJ1-1; perhaps TRBD1 as D (5 bases). Trimming took 4 bases from V and 4 from J, leaving 13 bases between them. Germline V CDR1 and CDR2: SNHLY, FYNNEI. CDR3 length: 14 amino acids. In DNA, the CDR3 is TGTGCCAGCAGTGCCCAGGGAATGAGCACTGAAGCTTTCTTT. Residues: CASSAQGMSTEAFF.

This clonotype was seen ten or more times. V is TRBV12-3 or TRBV12-4 and J is TRBJ2-1, with 10 bases aligning to TRBD2. This CDR3 is built from 14 residues. The J segment lost 8 bases and the V segment lost 4 bases, leaving 5 bases of the junction unmatched. The CDR3 DNA reads as TGTGCCAGCAGTTCTAGCGGGAGCTCCCATGAGCAGTTCTTC. It translates to CASSSSGSSHEQFF.

V gene TRBV11-2 combines with J gene TRBJ2-7, with 9 positions matching TRBD1. This CDR3 is 15 amino acids long. The V and J ends lost 4 bases and 4 bases, in that order; junction bases with no gene match: 8. CDR1 SGHAT and CDR2 FQNNGV come from the germline V gene. CDR3 coding DNA: TGTGCCAGCAGCTATGGGACAGGGAGCGCGTACGAGCAGTACTTC. This translates into CASSYGTGSAYEQYF.

This clonotype was observed a few times. This chain links TRBV10-3 with TRBJ2-1; no reliable D call. CDR1 is ENHRY, CDR2 SYGVKD, per germline. Deletions cut 0 bases from V and 13 bases from J, with 10 bases between. This CDR3 contains 12 residues. The CDR3 DNA reads as TGTGCCATCAGTGAGTCGAAAAGATCCCAGTTCTTC. This sequence encodes CAISESKRSQFF.

V is TRBV20-1 and J is TRBJ2-7, with TRBD2 identical over 8 bases. Unmatched junction bases numbered 20, after V lost 4 bases and J lost 6 bases. CDR3 length: 17 amino acids. Germline V gene sequence: CDR1 DFQATT, CDR2 SNEGSKA (reference sequence). CDR3 bases: TGCAGTGCTACCCCGGCCGTGTTACTAGCGGTCGTTGGCGAGCAGTACTTC. Residues: CSATPAVLLAVVGEQYF.